The T cell receptor beta chain under discussion was sequenced for a study of regulatory T cells in long-lasting Graves disease. This sample's time point: newly diagnosed GD, antithyroid drugs for less than 3 months. Scientists built the TCR library using RNA that was extracted from PBMCs. J gave up 5 bases and V 6 bases, and 7 bases lay outside the gene matches. The CDR3 sequence is 14 residues long. CDR1 is MNHNS and CDR2 is SASEGT in the germline V gene. Both iRepertoire HTBI primers and Arm-PCR of CDR3 regions were used to build the TCR beta libraries. MiXCR was run by TCRdb on the multiplex PCR reads, yielding one entry per CDR3 protein. The sample has 350,000 to 500,000 distinct CDR3 sequences, 12% to 15% seen once; the top ten hold around a sixth. This sample was shared with a second study, whose subject was T cells in Graves' hyperthyroidism and ophthalmopathy. Turning to that study: The HTBI primer set served for first-round RT-PCR of the TCR CDR3.

The V call is TRBV6-1, the J call TRBJ1-5, with TRBD1 identical over 7 bases. The material sequenced was peripheral blood mononuclear cells (PBMCs), taken at new diagnosis, from a patient treated with antithyroid drugs. This TCR was sampled from a woman aged 50 to 60 with Graves disease. As DNA, the CDR3 is TGTGCCAGCAGGACAGGGTATGAGGATCAGCCCCAGCATTTT. Amino acids: CASRTGYEDQPQHF.